Listed here are 10 T cell receptor beta chains from one sample, sequenced in a study of CD8 T cells in Susac syndrome. RNA amounts of roughly 0.5 to 1 ug underwent reverse transcription with random hexamers. In TCRdb, the immunoSEQ multiplex PCR reads were re-called with MiXCR into one record per CDR3 protein. The profile shows over 150,000 distinct CDR3 sequences, about 96% of them singletons. Specimen: CD4+ T cells from PBMCs. Receptors were obtained from a human donor with Susac syndrome.

The chain carries TRBV5-4 and TRBJ2-5, with D maybe TRBD2 (6 bases). CDR1 and CDR2 from the germline V gene are SGHNT and YYREEE (reference sequence). The CDR3 length is 14 residues. V was cut by 2 bases and J by 10 bases, with 18 bases left in between. In DNA form, the CDR3 reads TGTGCCAGCAGCTTCAGCGGGCGGATTCAGGACCAGTACTTC. It is translated as CASSFSGRIQDQYF.

The chain couples TRBV28 to TRBJ1-1, with D hard to call. V lost 6 bases to trimming and J lost 5 bases, with 19 bases between them. CDR3 length equals 15 residues. Looked up from germline, CDR1 is MDHEN and CDR2 is SYDVKM. CDR3: CASSPVSPGWTEAFF. The CDR3 DNA reads TGTGCCAGCAGCCCAGTCAGTCCGGGGTGGACTGAAGCTTTCTTT.

This chain links TRBV3-1 with TRBJ2-3, with D possibly TRBD2 on 5 matching bases. The length of the CDR3 is 14 residues. CDR1 is LGHDT, CDR2 YNNKEL, per germline (reference sequence). V dropped 4 bases and J dropped 3 bases, with 11 bases sitting between them. CDR3 amino acids: CASSPPTRTDTQYF. CDR3 in DNA: TGTGCCAGCAGCCCACCTACTAGGACAGATACGCAGTATTTT.

This chain connects TRBV12-3 or TRBV12-4 to TRBJ1-5; D remains unclear. V lost 3 bases and J lost 5, with 8 bases in between. This CDR3 region has 13 residues. The CDR3 DNA reads TGTGCCAGCAGTTTTATTTCCGATCAGCCCCAGCATTTT. This codes for CASSFISDQPQHF.

The chain employs TRBV29-1 and TRBJ2-7; unclear D gene. CDR1 is SQVTM, CDR2 ANQGSEA, per germline. The CDR3 length is 15 residues. V was pared by 8 bases and J by 0 bases, with 20 bases between. The DNA of the CDR3 is TGCAGCCCCTCCCGGGTGTCCGAGGACTCCTACGAGCAGTACTTC. It encodes CSPSRVSEDSYEQYF.

The gene calls are TRBV13 and TRBJ2-7, with 7 positions matching TRBD2. From germline, CDR1 is PRHDT and CDR2 FYEKMQ (reference sequence). Trimming took 5 bases from V and 2 from J; bases not matched to a gene: 9. The CDR3 sequence is 15 residues long. In DNA form, the CDR3 reads TGTGCCAGCAGCCAGGCGTGGGAGGGACCCTACGAGCAGTACTTC. Translated, it gives CASSQAWEGPYEQYF. Using reference TRBV13 and TRBJ2-7 for the parts outside the CDR3, the full variable domain is AAGVIQSPRHLIKEKRETATLKCYPIPRHDTVYWYQQGPGQDPQFLISFYEKMQSDKGSIPDRFSAQQFSDYHSELNMSSLELGDSALYFCASSQAWEGPYEQYFGPGTRLTVT.

The rearrangement uses TRBV5-1 and TRBJ2-7; D possibly corresponds to TRBD1 (6 bases). The length of the CDR3 is 14 residues. Trimming left V 3 bases short and J 0 bases short, with 10 bases between. In germline, CDR1 is SGHRS, CDR2 YFSETQ. The CDR3 here is CASSWGRGSYEQYF. In nucleotides, the CDR3 is TGCGCCAGCAGCTGGGGCAGGGGCTCCTACGAGCAGTACTTC. The complete variable domain, with remaining parts taken from reference TRBV5-1 and TRBJ2-7, reads KAGVTQTPRYLIKTRGQQVTLSCSPISGHRSVSWYQQTPGQGLQFLFEYFSETQRNKGNFPGRFSGRQFSNSRSEMNVSTLELGDSALYLCASSWGRGSYEQYFGPGTRLTVT.

The chain employs TRBV2 and TRBJ1-1; D not certain. Germline loops: CDR1 SNHLY, CDR2 FYNNEI. Trimming took off 3 bases at V and 1 base at J, with 9 bases between the two ends. This CDR3 comprises 14 residues. CDR3 loop: CASSDRKRNTEAFF. CDR3 DNA sequence: TGTGCCAGCAGTGATCGGAAACGGAACACTGAAGCTTTCTTT.

This clonotype was recorded only once. This CDR3 reads CASSFNVAYEQYF. The CDR3 DNA follows: TGTGCCAGCAGCTTCAACGTAGCATACGAGCAGTACTTC. V usage is TRBV28 and J usage is TRBJ2-7; D is undetermined. V was shortened by 6 bases and J by 4 bases, with 13 bases between the two germline ends. The germline CDR1 and CDR2 sequences are MDHEN and SYDVKM. The CDR3 runs 13 residues.

J is TRBJ2-6 and V is TRBV10-3, with 9 bases lining up with TRBD1. Unmatched junction bases numbered 7, after V lost 10 bases and J lost 0 bases. CDR1 and CDR2 (germline): ENHRY, SYGVKD. The CDR3 runs 16 residues. The CDR3 region has the DNA TGTGCCACAAACAGGGGGCTGAGCTCTGGGGCCAACGTCCTGACTTTC. Its translation is CATNRGLSSGANVLTF.